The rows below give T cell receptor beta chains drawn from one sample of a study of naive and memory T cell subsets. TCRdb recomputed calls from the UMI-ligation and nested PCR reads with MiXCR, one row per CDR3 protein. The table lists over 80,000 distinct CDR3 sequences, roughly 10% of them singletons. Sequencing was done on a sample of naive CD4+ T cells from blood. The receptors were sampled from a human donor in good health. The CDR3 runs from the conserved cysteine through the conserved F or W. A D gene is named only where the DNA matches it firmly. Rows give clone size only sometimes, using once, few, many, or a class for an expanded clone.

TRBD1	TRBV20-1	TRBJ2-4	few	TGCAGTGCTAGTAACCCCGGGACAGGGGCCAAAAACATTCAGTACTTC	CSASNPGTGAKNIQYF
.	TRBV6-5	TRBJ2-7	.	TGTGCCAGCGAGAACAGAAGACACGAGCAGTACTTC	CASENRRHEQYF
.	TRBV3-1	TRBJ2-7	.	TGTGCCAGCAGCCAATCTCGAACTAACTCCTACGAGCAGTACTTC	CASSQSRTNSYEQYF
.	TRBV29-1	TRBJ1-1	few	TGCAGCGTTGTCTCAGGGATCACTGAAGCTTTCTTT	CSVVSGITEAFF
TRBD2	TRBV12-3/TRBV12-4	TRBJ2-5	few	TGTGCCAGCAGGCTAGTCGGCGGGGGTGAGACCCAGTACTTC	CASRLVGGGETQYF
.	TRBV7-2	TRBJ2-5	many	TGTGCCAGCAGCTCAAGTATAGCGGTTCAAGAGACCCAGTACTTC	CASSSSIAVQETQYF
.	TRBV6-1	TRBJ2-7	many	TGTGCCAGCAGTGAATTTTTGGGATTTACCTACGAGCAGTACTTC	CASSEFLGFTYEQYF
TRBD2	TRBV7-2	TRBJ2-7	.	TGTGCCAGCAGGGATACTAGCGGGAACCGGCAGTACTTC	CASRDTSGNRQYF
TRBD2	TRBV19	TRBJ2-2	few	TGTGCCAGTTTTAGCGGGAGCTCGGCCGGGGAGCTGTTTTTT	CASFSGSSAGELFF
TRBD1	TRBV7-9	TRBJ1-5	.	TGTGCCAGCAGCTACACCGGGACAGGGTGGGATGGCAATCAGCCCCAGCATTTT	CASSYTGTGWDGNQPQHF
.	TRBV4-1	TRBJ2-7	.	TGCGCCAGCAGCCGAACCGGGGGCAGCCCCAGGCTCGACGAGCAGTACTTC	CASSRTGGSPRLDEQYF
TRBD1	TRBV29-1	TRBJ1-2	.	TGCAGCGAAGGGGACAGGGTGAATGGCTACACCTTC	CSEGDRVNGYTF
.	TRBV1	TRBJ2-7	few	TGCACCAGCAGCCGGTGGAAACTAGCGGGATCTCTCGAGCAGTACTTC	CTSSRWKLAGSLEQYF
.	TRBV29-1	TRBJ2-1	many	TGCAGCGTTGAAGGAAAAAACAGGTACAATGAGCAGTTCTTC	CSVEGKNRYNEQFF
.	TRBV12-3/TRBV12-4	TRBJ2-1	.	TGTGCCAGCAGTTGGGGGAGAGTAAGTGAGCAGTTCTTC	CASSWGRVSEQFF
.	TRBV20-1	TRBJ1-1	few	TGCAGTGCTAGGATTAACGGGGAAAAAGCTTTCTTT	CSARINGEKAFF
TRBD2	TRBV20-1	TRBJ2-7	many	TGCAGTGCTAACCCGGGGACTAGCGGGTCCTACGAGCAGTACTTC	CSANPGTSGSYEQYF
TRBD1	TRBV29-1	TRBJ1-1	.	TGCAGCGTGGGACGGGACAGTACAAACACTGAAGCTTTCTTT	CSVGRDSTNTEAFF
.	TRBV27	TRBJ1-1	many	TGTGCCAGCAGTTTATGGGGTCGGGCAGGGGAGACGAACACTGAAGCTTTCTTT	CASSLWGRAGETNTEAFF
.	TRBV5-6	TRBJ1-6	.	TGTGCCAGCAGCCCCAACCGCTTAAATTCACCCCTCCACTTT	CASSPNRLNSPLHF
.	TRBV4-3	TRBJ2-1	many	TGCGCCAGCAGCCGACAATCGAACAATGAGCAGTTCTTC	CASSRQSNNEQFF
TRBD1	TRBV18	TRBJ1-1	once	TGTGCCAGCTCACCTTACACCGGGACAGTCTTAAACACTGAAGCTTTCTTT	CASSPYTGTVLNTEAFF
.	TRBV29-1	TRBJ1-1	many	TGCAGCGTTGGGATGTGGGGCACTGAAGCTTTCTTT	CSVGMWGTEAFF
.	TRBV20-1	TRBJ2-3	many	TGCAGTGCTAGAGAGGTGGGGACAGATACGCAGTATTTT	CSAREVGTDTQYF
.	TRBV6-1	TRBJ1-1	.	TGTGCCAGCAGTGTACAGGCGATTCCCAACACTGAAGCTCTCTTT	CASSVQAIPNTEALF
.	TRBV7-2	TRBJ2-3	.	TGTGCCAGCAGCTTTGAGGTCACAGATACGCAGTATTTT	CASSFEVTDTQYF
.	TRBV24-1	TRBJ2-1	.	TGTGCCACCAGTGATTTGCTTAGGGGTGAGCAGTTCTTC	CATSDLLRGEQFF
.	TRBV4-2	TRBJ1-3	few	TGTGCCAGCAGCCAGTCGTTGAATGTCCCTCTTCTACTAAACACCATATATTTT	CASSQSLNVPLLLNTIYF
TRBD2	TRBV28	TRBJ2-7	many	TGTGCCAGCAGCGCTGGGGGGGAATCCTACGAGCAGTACTTC	CASSAGGESYEQYF
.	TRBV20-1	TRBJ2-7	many	TGCAGTGCTAGAGATGAGGTGTCTTACGAGCAGTACTTC	CSARDEVSYEQYF
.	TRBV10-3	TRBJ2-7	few	TGTGCCATCAGTGAGTCGATCGTGGGTCACTACGAGCAGTACTTC	CAISESIVGHYEQYF
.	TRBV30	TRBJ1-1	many	TGTGCCTGGGACAGCGGCACTGAAGCTTTCTTT	CAWDSGTEAFF
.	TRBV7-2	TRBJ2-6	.	TGTGCCAGCTTAGGGGGGCGGTGGGCCAACGTCCTGACTTTC	CASLGGRWANVLTF
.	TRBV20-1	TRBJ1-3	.	TGCAGTGCTAGGCCAGGCGAGGCGGGAAACACCATATATTTT	CSARPGEAGNTIYF
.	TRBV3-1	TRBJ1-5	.	TGTGCCAGCAGCCAAGAGGGATATAGCAATCAGCCCCAGCATTTT	CASSQEGYSNQPQHF
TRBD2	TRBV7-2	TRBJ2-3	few	TGTGCCAGCAGCTCCCTGGGGCTAGCGGGGGTCACAGATACGCAGTATTTT	CASSSLGLAGVTDTQYF
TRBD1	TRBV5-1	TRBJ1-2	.	TGCGCCAGCAGCTTGTCCCCGGGACAGGGGGACTATGGCTACACCTTC	CASSLSPGQGDYGYTF
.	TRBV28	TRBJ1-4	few	TGTGCCAGCAGTAACGAACAGGTTGAAAAACTGTTTTTT	CASSNEQVEKLFF
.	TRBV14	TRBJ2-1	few	TGTGCCAGCAGCCAAGATCTAGGCAATGAGCAGTTCTTC	CASSQDLGNEQFF
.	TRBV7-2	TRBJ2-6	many	TGTGCCAGCAGCTTAGTCGGCTTTAGCTCTGGGGCCAACGTCCTGACTTTC	CASSLVGFSSGANVLTF
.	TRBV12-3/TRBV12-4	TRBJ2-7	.	TGTGCCAGCAGTCAAAGGGGCTTAAGCTCCTACGAGCAGAACTTC	CASSQRGLSSYEQNF
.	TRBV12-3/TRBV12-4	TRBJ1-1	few	TGTGCCAGCAGTTTTCCCAACACTGAAGCTTTCTTT	CASSFPNTEAFF
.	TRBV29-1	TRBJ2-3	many	TGCAGCGTTGAAGAGACCCCGTTCAATACGCAGTATTTT	CSVEETPFNTQYF
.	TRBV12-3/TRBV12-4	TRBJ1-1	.	TGTGCCAGCGCTGGGGTTCCCCCTCTGAAAGGGGCTTTCTTT	CASAGVPPLKGAFF
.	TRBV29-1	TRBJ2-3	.	TGCAGCGTTGTACGTTCTAGCACAGATACGCAGTATTTT	CSVVRSSTDTQYF
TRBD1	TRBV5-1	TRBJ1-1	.	TGCGCCAGCAGCTCAGGAAGAGGGGGCGGGGGCACTGAAGCTTTCTTT	CASSSGRGGGGTEAFF
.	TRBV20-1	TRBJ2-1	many	TGCAGTGCTAGAGATCGGATAGTCGGTGAGCAGTTCTTC	CSARDRIVGEQFF
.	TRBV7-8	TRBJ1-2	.	TGTGCCAGCAGCCTGCAGACAGGCGGGGGAACATATGGCTACACCTTC	CASSLQTGGGTYGYTF
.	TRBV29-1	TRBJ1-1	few	TGCAGCGTATTACCGGGACTGGGGTCGGAAGCTTTCTTT	CSVLPGLGSEAFF
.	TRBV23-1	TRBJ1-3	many	TGCGCCAGCATGGGGCCGGGGGGAGCTGGAAACACCATATATTTT	CASMGPGGAGNTIYF
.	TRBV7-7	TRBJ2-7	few	TGTGCTAGCAGCTTAGTGGCGGGGTTCGAGCAGTACTTC	CASSLVAGFEQYF
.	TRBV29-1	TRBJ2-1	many	TGCAGCGTTGCCCGTAGGGCAGGGTCCAACAATGAGCAGTTCTTC	CSVARRAGSNNEQFF
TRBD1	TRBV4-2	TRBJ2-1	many	TGTGCCAGCAGCTACAGGGGTCCCTACAATGAGCAGTTCTTC	CASSYRGPYNEQFF
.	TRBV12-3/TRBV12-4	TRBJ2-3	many	TGTGCCAGCAGTTTCGGTCGGCACACAGATACGCAGTATTTT	CASSFGRHTDTQYF
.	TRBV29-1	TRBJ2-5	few	TGCAGCGTTGAGTCGAGGGTTCGTGGGACCCAGTACTTC	CSVESRVRGTQYF
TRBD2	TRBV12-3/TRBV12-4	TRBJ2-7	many	TGTGCCAGCAGTCCGCGGACTAGCGGGAGTTACGAGCAGTACTTC	CASSPRTSGSYEQYF
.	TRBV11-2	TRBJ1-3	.	TGTGCCAGCAGCTTAGGTGGTTTCGGGACCTCTGGAAACACCATATATTTT	CASSLGGFGTSGNTIYF
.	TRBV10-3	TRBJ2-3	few	TGTGCCATCGGGACTTTCCAGGGGGATACGCAGTATTTT	CAIGTFQGDTQYF
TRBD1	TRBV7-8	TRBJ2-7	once	TGTGCCAGCAGCTTAGGGGACAGGGGGAGAGAGCAGTACTTC	CASSLGDRGREQYF
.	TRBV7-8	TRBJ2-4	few	TGTGCCAGCAGCTTTTTGGATTTAAACATTCAGTACTTC	CASSFLDLNIQYF